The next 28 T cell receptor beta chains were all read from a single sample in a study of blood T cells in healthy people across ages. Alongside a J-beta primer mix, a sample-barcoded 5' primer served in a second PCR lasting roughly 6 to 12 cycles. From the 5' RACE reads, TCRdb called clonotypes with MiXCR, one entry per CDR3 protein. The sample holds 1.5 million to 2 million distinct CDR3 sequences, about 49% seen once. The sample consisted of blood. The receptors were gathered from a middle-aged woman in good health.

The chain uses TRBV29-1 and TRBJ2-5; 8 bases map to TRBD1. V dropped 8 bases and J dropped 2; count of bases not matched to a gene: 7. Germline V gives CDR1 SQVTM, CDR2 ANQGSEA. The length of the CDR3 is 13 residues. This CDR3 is CSCTGGSQETQYF. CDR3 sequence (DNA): TGCAGCTGTACAGGGGGAAGTCAAGAGACCCAGTACTTC.

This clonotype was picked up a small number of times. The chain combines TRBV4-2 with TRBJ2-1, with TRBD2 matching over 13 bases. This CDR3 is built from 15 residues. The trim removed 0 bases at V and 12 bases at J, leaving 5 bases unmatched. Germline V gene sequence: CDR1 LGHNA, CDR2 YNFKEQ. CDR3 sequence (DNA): TGTGCCAGCAGCCAAGAGACTAGCGGGGGGTATGTGCAGTTCTTC. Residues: CASSQETSGGYVQFF.

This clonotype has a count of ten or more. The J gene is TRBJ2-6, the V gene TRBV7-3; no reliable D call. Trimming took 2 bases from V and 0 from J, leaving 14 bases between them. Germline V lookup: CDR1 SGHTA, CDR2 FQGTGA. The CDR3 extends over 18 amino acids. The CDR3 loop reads CASSLVPRWSSGANVLTF. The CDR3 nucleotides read TGTGCCAGCAGCTTAGTCCCCCGGTGGAGCTCTGGGGCCAACGTCCTGACTTTC.

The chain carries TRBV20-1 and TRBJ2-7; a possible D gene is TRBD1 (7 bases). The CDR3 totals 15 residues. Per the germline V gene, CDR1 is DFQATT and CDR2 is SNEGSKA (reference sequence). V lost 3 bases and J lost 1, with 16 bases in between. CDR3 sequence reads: CSASHSGGTSYEQYF. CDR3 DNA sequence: TGCAGTGCTAGTCATTCAGGGGGGACTTCCTACGAGCAGTACTTC.

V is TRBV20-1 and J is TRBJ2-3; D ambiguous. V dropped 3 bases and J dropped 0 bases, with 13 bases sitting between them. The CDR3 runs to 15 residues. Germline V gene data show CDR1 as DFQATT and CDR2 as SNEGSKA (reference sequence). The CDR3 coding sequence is TGCAGTGCTAGTGAGGTATCCGGGAGCACAGATACGCAGTATTTT. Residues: CSASEVSGSTDTQYF.

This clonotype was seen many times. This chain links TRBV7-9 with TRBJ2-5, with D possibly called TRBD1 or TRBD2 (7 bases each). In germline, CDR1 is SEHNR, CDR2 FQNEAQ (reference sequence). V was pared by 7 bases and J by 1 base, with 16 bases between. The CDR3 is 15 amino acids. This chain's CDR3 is CASIMTGTIQETQYF. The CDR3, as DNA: TGTGCCAGCATCATGACAGGGACTATCCAAGAGACCCAGTACTTC.

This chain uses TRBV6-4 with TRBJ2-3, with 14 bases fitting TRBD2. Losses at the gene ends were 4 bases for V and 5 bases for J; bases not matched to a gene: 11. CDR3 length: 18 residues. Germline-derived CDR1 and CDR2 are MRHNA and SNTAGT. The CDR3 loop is CASSASRLAGGPGDTQYF. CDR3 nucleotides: TGTGCCAGCAGTGCCTCCCGACTAGCGGGGGGGCCAGGAGATACGCAGTATTTT.

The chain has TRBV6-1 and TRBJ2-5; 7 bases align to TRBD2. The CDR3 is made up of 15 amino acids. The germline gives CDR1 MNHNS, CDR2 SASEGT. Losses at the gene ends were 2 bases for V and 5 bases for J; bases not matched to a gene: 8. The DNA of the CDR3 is TGTGCCAGCAGTGAATACCCAGCGGGGATCGAGACCCAGTACTTC. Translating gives CASSEYPAGIETQYF.

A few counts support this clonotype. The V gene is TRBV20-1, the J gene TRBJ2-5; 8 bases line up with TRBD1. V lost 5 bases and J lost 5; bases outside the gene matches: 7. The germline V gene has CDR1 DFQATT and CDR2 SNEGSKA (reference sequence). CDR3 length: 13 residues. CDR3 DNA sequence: TGCAGTGCTTGCTCAGGGGGCTGGGAGACCCAGTACTTC. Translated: CSACSGGWETQYF.

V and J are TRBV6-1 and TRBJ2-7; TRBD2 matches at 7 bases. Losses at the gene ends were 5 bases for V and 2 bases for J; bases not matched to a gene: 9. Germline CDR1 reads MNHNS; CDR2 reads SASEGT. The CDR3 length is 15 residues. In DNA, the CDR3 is TGTGCCAGCAGTCCGCTGGGGGGGTCTACCTACGAGCAGTACTTC. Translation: CASSPLGGSTYEQYF.

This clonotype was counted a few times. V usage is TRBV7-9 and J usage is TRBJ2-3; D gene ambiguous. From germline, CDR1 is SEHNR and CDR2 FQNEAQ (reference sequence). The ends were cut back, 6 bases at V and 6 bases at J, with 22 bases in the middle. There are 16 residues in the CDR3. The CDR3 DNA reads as TGTGCCAGCAGGCCCGGTCCGGGCCCCCTTATTGATACGCAGTATTTT. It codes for CASRPGPGPLIDTQYF.

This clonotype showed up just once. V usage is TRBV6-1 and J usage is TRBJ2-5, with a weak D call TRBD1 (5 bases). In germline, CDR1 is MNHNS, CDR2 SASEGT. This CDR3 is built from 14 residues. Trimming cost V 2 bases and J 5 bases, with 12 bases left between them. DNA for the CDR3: TGTGCCAGCAGTGAACCCGGCAGGGCCGAGACCCAGTACTTC. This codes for CASSEPGRAETQYF.

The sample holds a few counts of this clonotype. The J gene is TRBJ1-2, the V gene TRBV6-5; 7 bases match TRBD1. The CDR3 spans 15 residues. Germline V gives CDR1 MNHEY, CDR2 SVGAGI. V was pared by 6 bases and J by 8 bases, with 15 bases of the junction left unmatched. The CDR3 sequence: CASSPGGVTGLGYTF. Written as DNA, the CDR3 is TGTGCCAGCAGCCCGGGGGGGGTGACAGGGCTCGGCTACACCTTC.

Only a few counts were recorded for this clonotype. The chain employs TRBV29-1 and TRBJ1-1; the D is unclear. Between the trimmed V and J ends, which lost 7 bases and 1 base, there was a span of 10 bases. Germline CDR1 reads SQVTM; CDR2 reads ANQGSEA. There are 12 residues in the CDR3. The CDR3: CSASIKNTEAFF. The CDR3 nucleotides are TGCAGCGCTTCCATCAAGAACACTGAAGCTTTCTTT.

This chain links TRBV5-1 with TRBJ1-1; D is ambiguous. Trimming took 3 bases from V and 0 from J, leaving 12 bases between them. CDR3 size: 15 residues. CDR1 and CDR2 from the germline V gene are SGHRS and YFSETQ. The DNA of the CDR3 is TGCGCCAGCAGCTCCGAGGCAGACATGAACACTGAAGCTTTCTTT. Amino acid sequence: CASSSEADMNTEAFF. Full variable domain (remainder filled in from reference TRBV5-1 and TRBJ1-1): KAGVTQTPRYLIKTRGQQVTLSCSPISGHRSVSWYQQTPGQGLQFLFEYFSETQRNKGNFPGRFSGRQFSNSRSEMNVSTLELGDSALYLCASSSEADMNTEAFFGQGTRLTVV.

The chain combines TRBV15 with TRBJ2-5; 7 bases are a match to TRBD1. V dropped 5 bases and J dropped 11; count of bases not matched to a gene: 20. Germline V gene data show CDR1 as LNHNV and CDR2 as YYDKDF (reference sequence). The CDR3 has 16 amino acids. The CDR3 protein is CATSESDRAGSNGQYF. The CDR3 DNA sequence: TGTGCCACCAGCGAATCAGACAGGGCCGGATCGAATGGGCAGTACTTC.

CDR3 residues: CASSQMTGSMSNQPQHF. CDR3 DNA: TGCGCCAGCAGCCAAATGACAGGGAGCATGAGCAATCAGCCCCAGCATTTT. The V and J genes are TRBV4-1 and TRBJ1-5, with TRBD1 identical over 7 bases. With V trimmed by 2 bases and J by 1 base, 8 bases remained unmatched. The CDR3 length is 17 residues. The germline CDR1 and CDR2 sequences are MGHRA and YSYEKL.

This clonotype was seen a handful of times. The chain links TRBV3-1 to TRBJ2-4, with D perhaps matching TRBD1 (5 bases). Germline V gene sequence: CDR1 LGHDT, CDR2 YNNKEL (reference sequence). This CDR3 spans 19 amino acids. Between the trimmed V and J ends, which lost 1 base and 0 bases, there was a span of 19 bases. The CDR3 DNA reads TGTGCCAGCAGCCAAGGGCAGGACACTCCTCGACTAGCCAAAAACATTCAGTACTTC. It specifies CASSQGQDTPRLAKNIQYF.

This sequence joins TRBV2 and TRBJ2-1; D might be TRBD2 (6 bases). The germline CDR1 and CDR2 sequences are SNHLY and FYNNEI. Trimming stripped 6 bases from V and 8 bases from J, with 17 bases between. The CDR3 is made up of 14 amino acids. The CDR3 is CASRRAGSVHEQFF. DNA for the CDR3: TGTGCCAGCAGGCGCGCGGGGTCGGTTCATGAGCAGTTCTTC.

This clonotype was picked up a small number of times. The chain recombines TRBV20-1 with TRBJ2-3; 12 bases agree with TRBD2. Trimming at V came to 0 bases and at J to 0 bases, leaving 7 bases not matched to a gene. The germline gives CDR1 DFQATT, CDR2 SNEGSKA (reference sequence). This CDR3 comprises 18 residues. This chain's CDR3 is CSARDPLAGGPSTDTQYF. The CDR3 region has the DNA TGCAGTGCTAGAGATCCACTAGCGGGGGGCCCGAGCACAGATACGCAGTATTTT.

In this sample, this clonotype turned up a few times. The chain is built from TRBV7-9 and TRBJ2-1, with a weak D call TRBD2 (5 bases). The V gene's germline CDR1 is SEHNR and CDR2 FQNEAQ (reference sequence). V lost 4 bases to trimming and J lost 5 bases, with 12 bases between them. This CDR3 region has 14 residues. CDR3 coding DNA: TGTGCCAGCAGCTCCGCGGGTTTGGACAATGAGCAGTTCTTC. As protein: CASSSAGLDNEQFF. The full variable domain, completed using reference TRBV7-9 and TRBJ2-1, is DTGVSQNPRHKITKRGQNVTFRCDPISEHNRLYWYRQTLGQGPEFLTYFQNEAQLEKSRLLSDRFSAERPKGSFSTLEIQRTEQGDSAMYLCASSSAGLDNEQFFGPGTRLTVL.

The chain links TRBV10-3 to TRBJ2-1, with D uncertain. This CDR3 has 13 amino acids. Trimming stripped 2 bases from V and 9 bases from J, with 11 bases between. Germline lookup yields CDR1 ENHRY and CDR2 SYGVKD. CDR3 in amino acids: CAISEATYIEQFF. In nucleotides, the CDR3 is TGTGCCATCAGTGAGGCTACTTATATTGAGCAGTTCTTC.

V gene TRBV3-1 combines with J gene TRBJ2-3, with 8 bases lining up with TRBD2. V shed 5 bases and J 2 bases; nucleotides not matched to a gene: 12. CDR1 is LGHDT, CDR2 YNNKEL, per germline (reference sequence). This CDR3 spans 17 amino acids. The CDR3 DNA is TGTGCCAGCAGCGAGGGACTAGTGGCGGCGTCCACAGATACGCAGTATTTT. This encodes CASSEGLVAASTDTQYF.

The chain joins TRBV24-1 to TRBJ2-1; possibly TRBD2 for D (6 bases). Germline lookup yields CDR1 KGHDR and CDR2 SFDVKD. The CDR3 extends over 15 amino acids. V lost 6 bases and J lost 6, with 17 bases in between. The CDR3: CATSLGGAVFNEQFF. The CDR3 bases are TGTGCCACCAGTCTCGGCGGGGCCGTTTTCAATGAGCAGTTCTTC.

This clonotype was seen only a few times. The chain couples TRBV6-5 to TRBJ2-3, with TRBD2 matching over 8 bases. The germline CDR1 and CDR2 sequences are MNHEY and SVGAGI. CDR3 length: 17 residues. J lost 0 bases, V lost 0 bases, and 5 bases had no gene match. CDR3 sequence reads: CASSYSVAGTSTDTQYF. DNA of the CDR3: TGTGCCAGCAGTTACTCGGTAGCGGGGACGAGCACAGATACGCAGTATTTT.

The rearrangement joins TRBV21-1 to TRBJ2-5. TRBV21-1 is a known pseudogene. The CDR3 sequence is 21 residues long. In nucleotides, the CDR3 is TGTGCCAGCAGCAAAGTTTCCATCGACCTAAGTAGAAGGCTCTTGGAAGAGACCCAGTACTTC. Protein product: CASSKVSIDLSRRLLEETQYF.

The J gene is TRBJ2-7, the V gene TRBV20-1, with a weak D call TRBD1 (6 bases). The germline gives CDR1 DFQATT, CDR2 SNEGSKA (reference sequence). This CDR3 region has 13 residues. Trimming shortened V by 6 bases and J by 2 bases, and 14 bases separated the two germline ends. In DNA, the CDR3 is TGCAGTGCAAGACGACAGGCAACCTACGAGCAGTACTTC. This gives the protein CSARRQATYEQYF.

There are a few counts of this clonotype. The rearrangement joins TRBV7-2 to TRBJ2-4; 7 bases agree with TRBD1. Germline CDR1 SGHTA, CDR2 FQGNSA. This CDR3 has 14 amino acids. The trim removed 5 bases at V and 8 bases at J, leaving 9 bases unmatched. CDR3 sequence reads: CASSPPGQGDIQYF. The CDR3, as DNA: TGTGCCAGCAGCCCCCCGGGGCAGGGGGACATTCAGTACTTC.